The present T cell receptor beta chain was sequenced within a study of neurological immune-mediated disorders. Whole-study findings and limits: The greatest TCR clonal expansion appeared in HTLV-1-associated myelopathy and the smallest, falling below healthy controls, in multiple sclerosis.

The CDR3 is 15 residues long. V was clipped by 4 bases and J by 9 bases; unmatched bases: 9. Germline V gene data show CDR1 as LGHDT and CDR2 as YNNKEL (reference sequence). This clonotype was counted at least ten times. Its antigen remains unknown. TCRdb re-called the 5' RACE reads with MiXCR, one entry per CDR3 protein. The sample includes around 61,000 distinct CDR3 sequences, over 4% of them seen just once. Specimen: PBMCs. The rearrangement uses TRBV3-1 and TRBJ2-1; 10 bases fit TRBD2. The TCR sequence derives from a human donor with multiple sclerosis. The donor label of this sample is uncertain. CDR3 DNA: TGTGCCAGCAGCCTAAGCGGGGGGGCCCGAGGTGAGCAGTTCTTC. It specifies CASSLSGGARGEQFF.